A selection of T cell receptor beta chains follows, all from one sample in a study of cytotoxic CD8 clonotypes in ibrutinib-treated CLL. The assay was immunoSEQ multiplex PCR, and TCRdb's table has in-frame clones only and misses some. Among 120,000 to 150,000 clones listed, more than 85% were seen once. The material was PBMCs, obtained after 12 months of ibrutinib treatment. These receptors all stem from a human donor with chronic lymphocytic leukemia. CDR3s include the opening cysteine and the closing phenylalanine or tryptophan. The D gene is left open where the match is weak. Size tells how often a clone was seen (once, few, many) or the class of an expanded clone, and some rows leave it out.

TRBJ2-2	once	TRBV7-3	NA	TGTGCCAGCAGCCTTGTAGGGACCACGAACACCGGGGAGCTGTTTTTT	CASSLVGTTNTGELFF
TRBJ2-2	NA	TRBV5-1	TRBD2	TGCGCCAGCAGCCCCGTGAGCGGGAGTACCGGGGAGCTGTTTTTT	CASSPVSGSTGELFF
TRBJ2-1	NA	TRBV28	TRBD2	TGTGCCAGCAGAGTCCTAGGGCGGGAGAGGTCCTACAATGAGCAGTTCTTC	CASRVLGRERSYNEQFF
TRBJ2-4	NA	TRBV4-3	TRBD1	TGCGCCAGCAGCCAATGGGTTCCCGGGACAGGGGGTGAAAACATTCAGTACTTC	CASSQWVPGTGGENIQYF
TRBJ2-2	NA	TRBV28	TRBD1	TGTGCCAGCAGTTTCCCACAGGGGGCGTGTTGTGGCCCGAACACCGGGGAGCTGTTTTTT	CASSFPQGACCGPNTGELFF
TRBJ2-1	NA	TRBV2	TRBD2	TGTGCCAGCGGTAAGCGGGAGCCCTCCTACAATGAGCAGTTCTTC	CASGKREPSYNEQFF
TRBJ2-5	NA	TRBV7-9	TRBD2	TGTGCCAGCAGCGGCGGGACGCGGGGGGGGACCCAGTACTTC	CASSGGTRGGTQYF
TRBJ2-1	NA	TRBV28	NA	TGTGCCAGCAGTAGCACAGGGTATGAGCAGTTCTTC	CASSSTGYEQFF
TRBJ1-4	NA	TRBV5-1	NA	TGCGCCAGCAGCCTTGAAGGGAGCGTACTTGAAAAACTGTTTTTT	CASSLEGSVLEKLFF
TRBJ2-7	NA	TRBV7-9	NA	TGTGCCAGCAGCGCCTCGGACAGGGAGGGTAACGAGCAGTACTTC	CASSASDREGNEQYF
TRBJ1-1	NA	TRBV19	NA	TGTGCCAGTAGTGCCCCGGGACAACGTCGAGCTTTCTTT	CASSAPGQRRAFF
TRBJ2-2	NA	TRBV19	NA	TGTGCCAGTAGTCGGGGCGACGCGAACACCGGGGAGCTGTTTTTT	CASSRGDANTGELFF
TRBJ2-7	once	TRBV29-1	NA	TGCAGCGTTGATTTACTGAGCTCCTACGAGCAGTACTTC	CSVDLLSSYEQYF
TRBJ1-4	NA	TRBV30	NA	TGTGCCTGGAGGGGACGGGGAGAAAAACTGTTTTTT	CAWRGRGEKLFF
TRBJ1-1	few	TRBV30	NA	TGTGCCTGGAGTGTAGACAGCGGGGGCACTGAAGCTTTCTTT	CAWSVDSGGTEAFF
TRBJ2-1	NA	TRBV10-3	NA	TGTGCCATCAGTGAGCCTGGTGAGGGCGGCCTGAGCTCCTACAATGAGCAGTTCTTC	CAISEPGEGGLSSYNEQFF
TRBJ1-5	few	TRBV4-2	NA	TGTGCCAGCAGCTTGCTTGGAGGGAATCAGCCCCAGCATTTT	CASSLLGGNQPQHF
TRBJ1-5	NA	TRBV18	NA	TGTGCCAGCTCACCACTCGGGGGCGCGGGCAATCAGCCCCAGCATTTT	CASSPLGGAGNQPQHF
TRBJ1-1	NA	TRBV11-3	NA	TGTGCCAGCAGCTTAGAGGAGGGCACTGAAGCTTTCTTT	CASSLEEGTEAFF
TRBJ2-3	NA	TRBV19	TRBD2	TGTGCCAGTAGATCGGGACTAGCGGTTACAGATACGCAGTATTTT	CASRSGLAVTDTQYF
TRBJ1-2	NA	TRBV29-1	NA	TGCAGCGTTGAAGATGGGGCATCCAACTATGGCTACACCTTC	CSVEDGASNYGYTF
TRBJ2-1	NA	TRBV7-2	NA	TGTGCCAGCAGCTTATCCGGGAGTCTCTGGGATGAGCAGTTCTTC	CASSLSGSLWDEQFF
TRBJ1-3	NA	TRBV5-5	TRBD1	TGTGCCAGCAGCCCGACAGGGGAGACTGGAAACACCATATATTTT	CASSPTGETGNTIYF
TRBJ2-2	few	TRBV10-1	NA	TGCGCCAGCAGTGGGGCGGACTTCACCGGGGAGCTGTTTTTT	CASSGADFTGELFF
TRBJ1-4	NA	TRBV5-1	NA	TGCGCCAGCAGCCCCGCCGAGAGGGCGGTTGGTGAAAAACTGTTTTTT	CASSPAERAVGEKLFF
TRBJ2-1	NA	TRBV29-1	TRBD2	TGCAGCGTTGAAGACCGTAGCGGGAGCTATGAGCAGTTCTTC	CSVEDRSGSYEQFF
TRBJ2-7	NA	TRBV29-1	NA	TGCAGCGTTGAACCACTACCGTCGTACGAGCAGTACTTC	CSVEPLPSYEQYF
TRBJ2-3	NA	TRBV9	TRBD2	TGTGCCAGCAGCGTTACTAGCGGGAGGCTTCTCGGCACAGATACGCAGTATTTT	CASSVTSGRLLGTDTQYF